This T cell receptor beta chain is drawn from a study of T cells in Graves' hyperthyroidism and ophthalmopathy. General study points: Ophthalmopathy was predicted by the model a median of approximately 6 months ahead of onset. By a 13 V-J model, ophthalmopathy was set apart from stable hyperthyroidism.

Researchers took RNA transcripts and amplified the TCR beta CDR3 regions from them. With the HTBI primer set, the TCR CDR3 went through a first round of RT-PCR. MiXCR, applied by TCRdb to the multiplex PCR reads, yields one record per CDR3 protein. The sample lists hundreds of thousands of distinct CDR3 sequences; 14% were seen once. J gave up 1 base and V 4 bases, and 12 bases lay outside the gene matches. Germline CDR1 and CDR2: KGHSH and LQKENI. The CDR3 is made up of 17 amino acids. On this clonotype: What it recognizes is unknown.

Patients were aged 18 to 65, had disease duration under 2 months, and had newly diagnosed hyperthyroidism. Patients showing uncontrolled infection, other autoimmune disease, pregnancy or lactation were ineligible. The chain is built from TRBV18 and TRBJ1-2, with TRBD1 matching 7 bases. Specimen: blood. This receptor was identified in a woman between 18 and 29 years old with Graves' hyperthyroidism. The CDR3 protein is CASSLQAPTGINYGYTF. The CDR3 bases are TGTGCCAGCTCACTTCAGGCTCCGACAGGGATTAACTATGGCTACACCTTC.